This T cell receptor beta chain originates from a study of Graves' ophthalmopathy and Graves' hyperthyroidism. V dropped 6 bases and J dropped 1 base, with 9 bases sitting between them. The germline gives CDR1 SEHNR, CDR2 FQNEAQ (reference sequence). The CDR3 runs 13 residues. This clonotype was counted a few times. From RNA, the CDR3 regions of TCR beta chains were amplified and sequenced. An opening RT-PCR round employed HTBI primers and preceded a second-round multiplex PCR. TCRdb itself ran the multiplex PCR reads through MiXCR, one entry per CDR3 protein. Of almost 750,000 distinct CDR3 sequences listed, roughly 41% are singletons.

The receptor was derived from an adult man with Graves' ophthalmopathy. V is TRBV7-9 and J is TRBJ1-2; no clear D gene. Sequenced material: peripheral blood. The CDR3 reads CASSPNHNYGYTF. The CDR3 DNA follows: TGTGCCAGCAGTCCCAACCATAACTATGGCTACACCTTC.